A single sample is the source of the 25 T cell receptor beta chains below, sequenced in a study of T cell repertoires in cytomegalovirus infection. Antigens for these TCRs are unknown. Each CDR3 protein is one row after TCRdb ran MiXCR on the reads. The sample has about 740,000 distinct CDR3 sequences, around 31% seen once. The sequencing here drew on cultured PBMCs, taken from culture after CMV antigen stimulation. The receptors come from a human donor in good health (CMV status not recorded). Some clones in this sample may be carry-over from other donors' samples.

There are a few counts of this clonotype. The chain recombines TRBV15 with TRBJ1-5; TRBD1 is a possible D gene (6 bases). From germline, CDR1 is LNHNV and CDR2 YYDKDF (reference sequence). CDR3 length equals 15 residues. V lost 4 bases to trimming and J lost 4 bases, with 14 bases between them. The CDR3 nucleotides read TGTGCCACCAGCATGAATCCGGGACAAAATCAGCCCCAGCATTTT. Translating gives CATSMNPGQNQPQHF.

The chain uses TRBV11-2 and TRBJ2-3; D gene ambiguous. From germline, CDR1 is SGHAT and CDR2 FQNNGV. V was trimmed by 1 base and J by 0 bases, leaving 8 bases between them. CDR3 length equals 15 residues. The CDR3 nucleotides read TGTGCCAGCAGCTTAGTTCCCAGAAGCACAGATACGCAGTATTTT. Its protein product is CASSLVPRSTDTQYF.

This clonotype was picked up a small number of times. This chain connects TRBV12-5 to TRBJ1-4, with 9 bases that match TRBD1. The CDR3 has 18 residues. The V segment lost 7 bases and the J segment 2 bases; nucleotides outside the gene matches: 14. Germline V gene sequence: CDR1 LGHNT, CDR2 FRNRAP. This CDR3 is CASAITGQGRFTNEKLFF. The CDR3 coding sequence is TGTGCTAGTGCCATCACCGGACAGGGGCGTTTTACTAATGAAAAACTGTTTTTT.

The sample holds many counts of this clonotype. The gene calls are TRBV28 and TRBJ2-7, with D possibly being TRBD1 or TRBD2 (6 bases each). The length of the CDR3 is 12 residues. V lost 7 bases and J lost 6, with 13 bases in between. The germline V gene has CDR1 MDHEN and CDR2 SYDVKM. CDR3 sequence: CASNGGGSEQYF. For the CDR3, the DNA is TGTGCCAGCAACGGAGGGGGATCCGAGCAGTACTTC.

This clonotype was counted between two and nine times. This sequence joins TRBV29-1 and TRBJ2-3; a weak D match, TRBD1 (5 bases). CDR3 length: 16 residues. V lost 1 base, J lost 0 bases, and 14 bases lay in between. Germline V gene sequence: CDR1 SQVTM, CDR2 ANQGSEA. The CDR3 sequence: CSVEAPDTSSTDTQYF. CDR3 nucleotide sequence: TGCAGCGTTGAAGCCCCGGACACTTCTAGCACAGATACGCAGTATTTT.

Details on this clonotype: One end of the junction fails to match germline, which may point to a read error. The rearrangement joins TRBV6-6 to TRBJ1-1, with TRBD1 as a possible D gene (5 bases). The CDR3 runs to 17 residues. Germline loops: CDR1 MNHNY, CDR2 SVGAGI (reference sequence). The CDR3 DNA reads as TGTGCCAGCATTTACAGGTCGTTCGCCGCTATGAACACTGAAGCTTTCTTT. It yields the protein CASIYRSFAAMNTEAFF.

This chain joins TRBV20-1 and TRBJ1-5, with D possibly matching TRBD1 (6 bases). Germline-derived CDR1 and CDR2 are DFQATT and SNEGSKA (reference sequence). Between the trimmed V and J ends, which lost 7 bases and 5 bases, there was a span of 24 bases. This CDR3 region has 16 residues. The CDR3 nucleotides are TGCAGTGAGTGTTTGATGGTAAGGGGGAGTCATCAGCCCCAGCATTTT. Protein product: CSECLMVRGSHQPQHF.

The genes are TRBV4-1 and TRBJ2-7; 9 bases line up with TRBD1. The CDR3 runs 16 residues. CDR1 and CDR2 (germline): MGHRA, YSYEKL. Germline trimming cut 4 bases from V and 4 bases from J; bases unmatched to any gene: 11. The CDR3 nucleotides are TGCGCCAGCAGCCGGCCGTCGGGACAGGGATCTTACGAGCAGTACTTC. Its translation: CASSRPSGQGSYEQYF.

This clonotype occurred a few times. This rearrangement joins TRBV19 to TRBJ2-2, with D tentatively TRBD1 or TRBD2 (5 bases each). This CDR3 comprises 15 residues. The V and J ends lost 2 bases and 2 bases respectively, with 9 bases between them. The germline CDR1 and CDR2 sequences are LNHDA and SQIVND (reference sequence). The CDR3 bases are TGTGCCAGTAGTATAAGGGACGGAAACACCGGGGAGCTGTTTTTT. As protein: CASSIRDGNTGELFF. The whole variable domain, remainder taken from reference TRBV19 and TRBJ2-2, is DGGITQSPKYLFRKEGQNVTLSCEQNLNHDAMYWYRQDPGQGLRLIYYSQIVNDFQKGDIAEGYSVSREKKESFPLTVTSAQKNPTAFYLCASSIRDGNTGELFFGEGSRLTVL.

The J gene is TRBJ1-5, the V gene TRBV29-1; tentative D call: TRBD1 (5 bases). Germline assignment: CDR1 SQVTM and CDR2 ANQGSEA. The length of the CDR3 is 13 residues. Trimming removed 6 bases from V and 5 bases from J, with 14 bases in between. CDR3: CSVGGDRHQPQHF. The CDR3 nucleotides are TGCAGCGTCGGCGGGGACCGCCATCAGCCCCAGCATTTT.

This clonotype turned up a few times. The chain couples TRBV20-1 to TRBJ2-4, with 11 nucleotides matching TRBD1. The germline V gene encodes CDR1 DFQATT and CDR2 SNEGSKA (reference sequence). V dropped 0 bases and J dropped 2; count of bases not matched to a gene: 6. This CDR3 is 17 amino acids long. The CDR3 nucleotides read TGCAGTGCTAGAGATGGGACAGGGGGAGGAACCAAAAACATTCAGTACTTC. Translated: CSARDGTGGGTKNIQYF.

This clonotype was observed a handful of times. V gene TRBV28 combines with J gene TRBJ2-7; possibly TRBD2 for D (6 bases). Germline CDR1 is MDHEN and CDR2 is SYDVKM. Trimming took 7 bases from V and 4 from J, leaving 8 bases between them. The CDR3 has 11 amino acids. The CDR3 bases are TGTGCCAGCATTGGGGGGTACGAGCAGTACTTC. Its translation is CASIGGYEQYF.

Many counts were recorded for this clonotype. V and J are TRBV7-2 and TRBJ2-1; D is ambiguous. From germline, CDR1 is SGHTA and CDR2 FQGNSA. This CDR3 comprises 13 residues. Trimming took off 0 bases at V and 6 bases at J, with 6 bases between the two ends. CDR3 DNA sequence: TGTGCCAGCAGCTTAGCGAATCGCAATGAGCAGTTCTTC. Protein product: CASSLANRNEQFF.

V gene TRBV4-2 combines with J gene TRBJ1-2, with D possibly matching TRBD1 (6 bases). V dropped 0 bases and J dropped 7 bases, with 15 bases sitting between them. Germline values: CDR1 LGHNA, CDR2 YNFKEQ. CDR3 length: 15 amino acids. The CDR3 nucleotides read TGTGCCAGCAGCCAAGAAAACAGGGAGCGGAGTGGCTACACCTTC. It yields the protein CASSQENRERSGYTF.

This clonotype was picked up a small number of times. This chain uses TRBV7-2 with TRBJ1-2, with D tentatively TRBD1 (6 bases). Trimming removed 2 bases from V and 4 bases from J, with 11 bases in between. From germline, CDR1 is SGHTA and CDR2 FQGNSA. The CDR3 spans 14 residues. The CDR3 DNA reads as TGTGCCAGCAGCTTAAATGGGGGCGTCTATGGCTACACCTTC. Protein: CASSLNGGVYGYTF.

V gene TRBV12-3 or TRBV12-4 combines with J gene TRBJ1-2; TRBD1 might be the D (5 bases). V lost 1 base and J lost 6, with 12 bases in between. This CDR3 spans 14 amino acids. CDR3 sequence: CASSLVTGTHGYTF. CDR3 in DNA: TGTGCCAGCAGTTTAGTTACCGGGACTCATGGCTACACCTTC.

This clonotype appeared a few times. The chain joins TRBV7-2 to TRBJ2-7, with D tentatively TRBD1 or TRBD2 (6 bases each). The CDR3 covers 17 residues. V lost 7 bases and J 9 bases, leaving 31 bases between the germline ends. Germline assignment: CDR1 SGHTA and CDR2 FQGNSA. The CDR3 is CASTPTPTGRNRFGQYF. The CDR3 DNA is TGTGCCAGCACCCCCACACCAACAGGGAGGAACCGATTTGGGCAGTACTTC.

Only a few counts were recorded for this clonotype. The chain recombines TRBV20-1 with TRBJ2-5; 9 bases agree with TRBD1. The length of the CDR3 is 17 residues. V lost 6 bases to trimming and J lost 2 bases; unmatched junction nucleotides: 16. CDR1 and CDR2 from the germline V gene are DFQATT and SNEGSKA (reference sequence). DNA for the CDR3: TGCAGTGCAACTCCGGGACAGGGTCCCTACGATCAAGAGACCCAGTACTTC. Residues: CSATPGQGPYDQETQYF.

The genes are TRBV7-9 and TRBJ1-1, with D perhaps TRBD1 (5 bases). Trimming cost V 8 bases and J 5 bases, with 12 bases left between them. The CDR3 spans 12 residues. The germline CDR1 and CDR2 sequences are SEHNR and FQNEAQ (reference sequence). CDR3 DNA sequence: TGTGCCAGCGAGGGGCTTGGTACTGAAGCTTTCTTT. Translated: CASEGLGTEAFF.

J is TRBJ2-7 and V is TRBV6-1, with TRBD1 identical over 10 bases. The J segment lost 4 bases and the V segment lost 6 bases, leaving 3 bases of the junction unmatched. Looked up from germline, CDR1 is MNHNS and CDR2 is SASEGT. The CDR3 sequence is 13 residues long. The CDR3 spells CASRGQGLYEQYF. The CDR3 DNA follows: TGTGCCAGCAGGGGACAGGGGCTGTACGAGCAGTACTTC.

The CDR3 loop is CASSQAGLPFQDEQFF. The CDR3 DNA is TGCGCCAGCAGCCAGGCGGGACTCCCCTTTCAGGATGAGCAGTTCTTC. The V gene is TRBV4-3, the J gene TRBJ2-1; possible D gene TRBD2, 6 bases. The CDR3 runs to 16 residues. The germline V and J ends were trimmed by 3 bases and 8 bases, with 20 bases remaining between them. The V gene's germline CDR1 is LGHNA and CDR2 YSLEER.

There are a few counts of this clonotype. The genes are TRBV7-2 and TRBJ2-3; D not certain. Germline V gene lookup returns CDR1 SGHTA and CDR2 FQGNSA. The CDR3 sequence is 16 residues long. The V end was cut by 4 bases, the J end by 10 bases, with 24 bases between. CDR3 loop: CASSSLLLSPAVAQYF. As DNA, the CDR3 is TGTGCCAGCAGCTCTCTCTTACTGTCTCCCGCCGTGGCGCAGTATTTT.

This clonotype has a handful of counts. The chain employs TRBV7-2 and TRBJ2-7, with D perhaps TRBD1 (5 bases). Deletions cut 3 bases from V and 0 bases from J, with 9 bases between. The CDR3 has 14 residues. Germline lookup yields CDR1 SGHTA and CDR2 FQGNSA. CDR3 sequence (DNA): TGTGCCAGCAGCTTGGGGCACCGCTCCTACGAGCAGTACTTC. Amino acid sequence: CASSLGHRSYEQYF.

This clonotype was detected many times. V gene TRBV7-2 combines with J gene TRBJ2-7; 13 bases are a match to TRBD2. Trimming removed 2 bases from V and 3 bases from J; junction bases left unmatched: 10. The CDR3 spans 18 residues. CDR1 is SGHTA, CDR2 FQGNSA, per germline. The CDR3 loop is CASSLKSGLAGKYYEQYF. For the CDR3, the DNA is TGTGCCAGCAGCTTAAAATCGGGACTAGCGGGGAAATACTACGAGCAGTACTTC. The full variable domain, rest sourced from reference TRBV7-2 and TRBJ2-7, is GAGVSQSPSNKVTEKGKDVELRCDPISGHTALYWYRQSLGQGLEFLIYFQGNSAPDKSGLPSDRFSAERTGGSVSTLTIQRTQQEDSAVYLCASSLKSGLAGKYYEQYFGPGTRLTVT.

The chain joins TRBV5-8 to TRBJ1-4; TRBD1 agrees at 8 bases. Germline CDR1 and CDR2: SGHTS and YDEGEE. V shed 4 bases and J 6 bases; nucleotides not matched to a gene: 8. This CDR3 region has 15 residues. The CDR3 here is CASSAYRGTHEKLFF. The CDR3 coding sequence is TGTGCCAGCAGCGCCTACAGGGGGACTCATGAAAAACTGTTTTTT. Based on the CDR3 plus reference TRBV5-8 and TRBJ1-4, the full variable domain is EAGVTQSPTHLIKTRGQQATLRCSPISGHTSVYWYQQALGLGLQFLLWYDEGEERNRGNFPPRFSGRQFPNYSSELNVNALELEDSALYLCASSAYRGTHEKLFFGSGTQLSVL.